Following are 14 T cell receptor beta chains from one sample sequenced in a study of blood T cell repertoires in COVID-19. Repertoires were generated with immunoSEQ multiplex PCR, while TCRdb's copy carries only in-frame clones and drops some. The repertoire includes some 220,000 clones, about nine tenths of them detected once, and more than 0.8% sits in the top ten. Material: peripheral blood. These receptors came from a man between 25 and 39 years old with COVID-19, enrolled during active disease.

This rearrangement joins TRBV7-9 to TRBJ2-7; a weak D match, TRBD1 (5 bases). The CDR3 consists of 13 residues. Trimming shortened V by 0 bases and J by 4 bases, and 7 bases separated the two germline ends. Looked up from germline, CDR1 is SEHNR and CDR2 is FQNEAQ (reference sequence). Here the CDR3 reads CASSLAQGYEQYF. The CDR3 coding sequence is TGTGCCAGCAGCTTAGCGCAGGGATACGAGCAGTACTTC.

This sequence joins TRBV5-5 and TRBJ1-2; D is unresolved. Looked up from germline, CDR1 is SGHKS and CDR2 is YYEKEE (reference sequence). This CDR3 contains 12 residues. Trimming took off 2 bases at V and 6 bases at J, with 8 bases between the two ends. The CDR3 loop is CASSFGGNGYTF. The CDR3 coding sequence is TGTGCCAGCAGCTTTGGAGGAAATGGCTACACCTTC.

The rearrangement uses TRBV6-1 and TRBJ2-2; unclear D gene. Germline values: CDR1 MNHNS, CDR2 SASEGT. V gave up 2 bases and J gave up 1 base, with 11 bases separating them. This CDR3 has 16 residues. CDR3 protein: CASSERTNQNTGELFF. CDR3 nucleotides: TGTGCCAGCAGTGAAAGAACTAACCAGAACACCGGGGAGCTGTTTTTT.

In DNA, the CDR3 is TGTGCCAGCAGTTTATATACAGGCACAACTAATGAAAAACTGTTTTTT. It translates to CASSLYTGTTNEKLFF. The genes are TRBV28 and TRBJ1-4; tentatively, D is TRBD1 (5 bases). In germline, CDR1 is MDHEN, CDR2 SYDVKM. V dropped 1 base and J dropped 0 bases, with 9 bases sitting between them. This CDR3 contains 16 residues.

The gene calls are TRBV10-3 and TRBJ2-3; perhaps TRBD2 as D (6 bases). V was clipped by 5 bases and J by 4 bases, with 16 bases between them. The CDR3 totals 15 residues. Looked up from germline, CDR1 is ENHRY and CDR2 is SYGVKD. CDR3 nucleotides: TGTGCCATCAGTCCTCGGCGGGAACTGGCAGATACGCAGTATTTT. Amino acids: CAISPRRELADTQYF.

The J gene is TRBJ1-6, the V gene TRBV19; weak D call: TRBD1 (6 bases). This CDR3 has 15 residues. V was shortened by 2 bases and J by 10 bases, with 15 bases between the two germline ends. Germline CDR1 and CDR2: LNHDA and SQIVND (reference sequence). CDR3 DNA: TGTGCCAGTAGTATATTGGACAGTCGGGGATCACCCCTCCACTTT. It codes for CASSILDSRGSPLHF.

This clone was observed a single time. The chain recombines TRBV2 with TRBJ2-3; possibly TRBD1 for D (6 bases). This CDR3 is built from 13 residues. Per the germline V gene, CDR1 is SNHLY and CDR2 is FYNNEI. The V and J ends lost 4 bases and 1 base respectively, with 6 bases between them. The CDR3 loop reads CASSGQGTDTQYF. The DNA for the CDR3 is TGTGCCAGCAGTGGACAGGGCACAGATACGCAGTATTTT.

This chain joins TRBV3-1 (or the pseudogene TRBV3-2) and TRBJ1-6, with D perhaps TRBD1 (5 bases). This CDR3 is 15 amino acids long. Per germline, CDR1 LGHDT and CDR2 YNNKEL (reference sequence). Trimming cost V 1 base and J 9 bases, with 13 bases left between them. The CDR3 reads CASSQVAGGGSPLHF. In DNA form, the CDR3 reads TGTGCCAGCAGCCAAGTTGCCGGGGGAGGTTCACCCCTCCACTTT.

This CDR3 reads CASSQGLLTGGSNYGYTF. In DNA form, the CDR3 reads TGCGCCAGCAGCCAAGGACTCCTTACGGGGGGCTCCAACTATGGCTACACCTTC. This sequence joins TRBV4-1 and TRBJ1-2; a weak D match, TRBD1 (6 bases). Germline loops: CDR1 MGHRA, CDR2 YSYEKL. Trimming shortened V by 1 base and J by 2 bases, and 20 bases separated the two germline ends. This CDR3 is built from 18 residues.

V is TRBV6-5 and J is TRBJ1-2; D is unclear. This CDR3 comprises 11 residues. Trimming shortened V by 7 bases and J by 3 bases, and 6 bases separated the two germline ends. Germline V gene lookup returns CDR1 MNHEY and CDR2 SVGAGI. The DNA of the CDR3 is TGTGCCAGCACGAGGGACTATGGCTACACCTTC. This translates into CASTRDYGYTF.

This rearrangement joins TRBV4-1 to TRBJ1-5, with 11 bases that match TRBD1. The trim removed 3 bases at V and 6 bases at J, leaving 4 bases unmatched. Germline CDR1 reads MGHRA; CDR2 reads YSYEKL. The CDR3 loop spans 15 amino acids. Here the CDR3 reads CASSQGQGESQPQHF. The CDR3 DNA reads TGCGCCAGCAGCCAGGGACAGGGGGAAAGTCAGCCCCAGCATTTT.

This clone was observed a few times. V and J are TRBV29-1 and TRBJ2-7; 14 bases agree with TRBD2. Unmatched junction bases numbered 5, after V lost 4 bases and J lost 6 bases. The length of the CDR3 is 14 residues. From germline, CDR1 is SQVTM and CDR2 ANQGSEA. CDR3 in amino acids: CSVGGTSGGAEQYF. The CDR3 nucleotides read TGCAGCGTTGGAGGGACTAGCGGGGGTGCCGAGCAGTACTTC.

This clone was detected once. The gene calls are TRBV3-1 (or the pseudogene TRBV3-2) and TRBJ2-3; TRBD2 agrees at 7 bases. V lost 4 bases and J lost 2; bases outside the gene matches: 6. Germline CDR1 reads LGHDT; CDR2 reads YNNKEL (reference sequence). CDR3 length: 15 residues. The CDR3 DNA is TGTGCCAGCAGCCCTCGACTAGCCAACACAGATACGCAGTATTTT. This translates into CASSPRLANTDTQYF.

The genes are TRBV7-9 and TRBJ2-3, with no clear D. Germline values: CDR1 SEHNR, CDR2 FQNEAQ (reference sequence). The V and J ends lost 6 bases and 4 bases respectively, with 8 bases between them. The CDR3 covers 12 residues. The CDR3 nucleotides are TGTGCCAGCAGTGAGCCATCAGATACGCAGTATTTT. Protein sequence: CASSEPSDTQYF.